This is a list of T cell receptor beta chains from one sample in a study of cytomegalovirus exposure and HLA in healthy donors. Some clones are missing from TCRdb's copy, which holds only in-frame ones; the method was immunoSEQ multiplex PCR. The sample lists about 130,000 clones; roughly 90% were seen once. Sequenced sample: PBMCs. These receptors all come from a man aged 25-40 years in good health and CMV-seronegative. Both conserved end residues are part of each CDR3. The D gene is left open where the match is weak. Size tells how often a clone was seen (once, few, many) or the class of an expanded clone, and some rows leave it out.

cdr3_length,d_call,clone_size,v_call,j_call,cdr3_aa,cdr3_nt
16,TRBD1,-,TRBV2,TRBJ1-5,CASSAPGTGGIQPQHF,TGTGCCAGCAGTGCCCCCGGGACAGGGGGTATTCAGCCCCAGCATTTT
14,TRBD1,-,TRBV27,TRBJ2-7,CASSLGQGTYEQYF,TGTGCCAGCAGTTTGGGACAGGGGACCTACGAGCAGTACTTC
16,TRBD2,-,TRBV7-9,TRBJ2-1,CASSYRLAGGPNEQFF,TGTGCCAGCAGCTACCGCCTAGCGGGAGGGCCAAATGAGCAGTTCTTC
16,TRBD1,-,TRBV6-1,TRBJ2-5,CASSVRQGVRQETQYF,TGTGCCAGCAGTGTAAGACAGGGGGTTCGACAAGAGACCCAGTACTTC
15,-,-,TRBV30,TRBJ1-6,CAWTDRVSRDSPLHF,TGTGCCTGGACTGACCGGGTGAGTCGAGATTCACCCCTCCACTTT
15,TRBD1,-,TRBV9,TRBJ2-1,CASSPDRGQENEQFF,TGTGCCAGCAGCCCTGACAGGGGGCAGGAGAATGAGCAGTTCTTC
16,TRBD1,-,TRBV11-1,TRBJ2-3,CASRATRGTGFDTQYF,TGTGCCAGCAGAGCTACCCGAGGGACAGGATTCGATACGCAGTATTTT
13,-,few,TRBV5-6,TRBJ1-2,CASSGGHFYGYTF,TGTGCCAGCAGCGGCGGACACTTCTATGGCTACACCTTC
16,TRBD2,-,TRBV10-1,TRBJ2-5,CASSELAGGIEETQYF,TGCGCCAGCAGTGAACTAGCGGGAGGTATAGAAGAGACCCAGTACTTC
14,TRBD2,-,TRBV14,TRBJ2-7,CASSQGLAGYEQYF,TGTGCCAGCAGCCAAGGACTAGCAGGTTACGAGCAGTACTTC
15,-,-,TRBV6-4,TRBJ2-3,CASSDSMASPDTQYF,TGTGCCAGCAGTGACTCGATGGCTAGCCCAGATACGCAGTATTTT
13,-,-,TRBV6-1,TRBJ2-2,CASTTVAAGELFF,TGTGCCAGCACCACAGTTGCCGCCGGGGAGCTGTTTTTT
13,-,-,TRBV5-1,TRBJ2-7,CASRTDTSYEQYF,TGCGCCAGCAGGACTGATACTTCCTACGAGCAGTACTTC
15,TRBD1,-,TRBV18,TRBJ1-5,CASSGTDYSNQPQHF,TGTGCCAGCTCTGGGACAGATTATAGCAATCAGCCCCAGCATTTT
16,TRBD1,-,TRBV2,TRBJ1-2,CASRGQGTVTNYGYTF,TGTGCCAGCAGGGGACAGGGGACCGTAACTAACTATGGCTACACCTTC
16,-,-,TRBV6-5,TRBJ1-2,CASSYARQTRNYGYTF,TGTGCCAGCAGTTATGCGCGACAGACTCGTAACTATGGCTACACCTTC
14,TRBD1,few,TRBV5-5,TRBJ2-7,CASIPGQGSYEQYF,TGTGCCAGCATCCCGGGACAGGGATCGTACGAGCAGTACTTC
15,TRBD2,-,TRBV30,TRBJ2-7,CAWDTGTSVSYEQYF,TGTGCCTGGGATACCGGGACTAGCGTCTCCTACGAGCAGTACTTC
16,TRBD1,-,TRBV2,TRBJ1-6,CASSDDRVTYNSPLHF,TGTGCCAGCAGTGATGACAGGGTGACTTATAATTCACCCCTCCACTTT
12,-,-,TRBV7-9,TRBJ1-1,CASATPNTEAFF,TGTGCCAGCGCGACACCGAACACTGAAGCTTTCTTT
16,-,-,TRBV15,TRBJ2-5,CATSRDRGSARETQYF,TGTGCCACCAGCAGAGATCGGGGGAGTGCAAGAGAGACCCAGTACTTC
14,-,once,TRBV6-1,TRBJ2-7,CASNGGLASYEQYF,TGTGCCAGCAACGGGGGGCTTGCCTCCTACGAGCAGTACTTC
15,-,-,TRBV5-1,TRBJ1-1,CASSLAGVGGTEAFF,TGCGCCAGCAGCTTGGCAGGGGTGGGTGGCACTGAAGCTTTCTTT
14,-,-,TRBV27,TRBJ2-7,CASSLRQGGYEQYF,TGTGCCAGCAGTTTACGGCAGGGAGGTTACGAGCAGTACTTC
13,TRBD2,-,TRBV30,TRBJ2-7,CAWSLAGRDEQYF,TGTGCCTGGAGTTTAGCGGGGAGGGACGAGCAGTACTTC
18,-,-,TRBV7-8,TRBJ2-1,CASSSMPLPGLDYNEQFF,TGTGCCAGCAGCTCTATGCCCCTTCCGGGACTCGACTACAATGAGCAGTTCTTC
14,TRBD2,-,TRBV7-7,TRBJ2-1,CASSPGLPGDEQFF,TGTGCCAGCAGCCCGGGACTACCTGGTGATGAGCAGTTCTTC
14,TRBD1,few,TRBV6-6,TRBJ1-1,CASTSGQINTEAFF,TGTGCCAGCACCTCGGGACAGATAAACACTGAAGCTTTCTTT
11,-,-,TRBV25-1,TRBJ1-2,CASSGQYGYTF,TGTGCCAGCAGTGGACAGTATGGCTACACCTTC
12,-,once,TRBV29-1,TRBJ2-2,CSVESGAGELFF,TGCAGCGTTGAATCGGGAGCCGGGGAGCTGTTTTTT
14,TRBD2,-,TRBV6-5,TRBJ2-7,CASSYSGGTYEQYF,TGTGCCAGCAGTTATAGCGGGGGTACCTACGAGCAGTACTTC
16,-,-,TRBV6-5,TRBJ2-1,CASSYSQTGAYNEQFF,TGTGCCAGCAGTTACTCCCAGACAGGAGCCTACAATGAGCAGTTCTTC
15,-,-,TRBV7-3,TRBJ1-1,CASSLGTTTNHLAFF,TGTGCCAGCAGCTTAGGGACAACAACAAACCACCTGGCTTTCTTT
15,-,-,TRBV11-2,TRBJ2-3,CASSLGGPGTDTQYF,TGTGCCAGCAGCTTAGGGGGCCCTGGGACAGATACGCAGTATTTT
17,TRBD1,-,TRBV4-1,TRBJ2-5,CASSQGQGERGQETQYF,TGCGCCAGCAGCCAAGGACAGGGGGAGAGAGGGCAAGAGACCCAGTACTTC
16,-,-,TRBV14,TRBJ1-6,CASSQEAGPYNSPLHF,TGTGCCAGCAGCCAAGAAGCGGGTCCCTATAATTCACCCCTCCACTTT
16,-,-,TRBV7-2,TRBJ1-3,CASSFSGALSGNTIYF,TGTGCCAGCAGCTTCTCAGGGGCACTCTCTGGAAACACCATATATTTT
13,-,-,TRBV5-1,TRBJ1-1,CASTGVRATEAFF,TGCGCCAGCACAGGGGTTCGGGCCACTGAAGCTTTCTTT
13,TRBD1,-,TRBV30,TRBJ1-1,CAWRGQGTTEAFF,TGTGCCTGGAGAGGACAGGGGACCACTGAAGCTTTCTTT